Following are 9 T cell receptor beta chains from one sample sequenced in a study of beta chain features in type 1 diabetes (dated by TCRdb to between 2017 and 2018). Library preparation was by the immunoSEQ multiplex PCR assay. The High Capacity cDNA Reverse Transcription Kit was used to reverse transcribe all of the isolated RNA, meaning that expressed TCRB transcripts were what got sequenced. TCRdb carries this immuneACCESS record with in-frame sequences only. Its versions omit some clonotypes, under half of them owing to an unresolved V gene in the studies checked, with the rest unexplained. The sample data list about 140,000 clones, and 6.9% of these were observed just once. Roughly 1.5% of the sample belongs to the ten largest clones. What was sequenced was central memory CD4+ T cells from blood. The receptors were gathered from a woman in her twenties or thirties in good health.

Comments on this clone: This sample also contains other DNA sequences that code for the same CDR3. J is TRBJ2-5 and V is TRBV9, with a weak D call TRBD2 (6 bases). V was pared by 2 bases and J by 3 bases, with 8 bases between. Germline V lookup: CDR1 SGDLS, CDR2 YYNGEE. This CDR3 spans 13 amino acids. The CDR3 loop reads CASSVTGEETQYF. CDR3 nucleotides: TGTGCCAGCAGCGTTACGGGGGAAGAGACCCAGTACTTC.

This clone was recorded at least ten times. This rearrangement joins TRBV29-1 to TRBJ1-2, with a possible D match to TRBD1 (5 bases). V lost 0 bases to trimming and J lost 5 bases, with 22 bases between them. The CDR3 spans 17 residues. From germline, CDR1 is SQVTM and CDR2 ANQGSEA. In DNA, the CDR3 is TGCAGCGTTGAAGATGGTCAGGGAATTGGAGGGCTATATGGCTACACCTTC. Translating gives CSVEDGQGIGGLYGYTF.

This clone occurred a few times. V is TRBV7-2 and J is TRBJ2-1, with TRBD1 matching 9 bases. V was pared by 6 bases and J by 7 bases, with 13 bases of the junction left unmatched. The CDR3 consists of 16 residues. In germline, CDR1 is SGHTA, CDR2 FQGNSA. CDR3 amino acids: CASSPSRDRVSNEQFF. In DNA form, the CDR3 reads TGTGCCAGCAGTCCTTCCAGGGACAGGGTTTCGAATGAGCAGTTCTTC.

This clone has only a few counts. The rearrangement uses TRBV2 and TRBJ2-7; TRBD2 aligns across 11 bases. This CDR3 has 14 amino acids. V lost 2 bases to trimming and J lost 4 bases; unmatched junction nucleotides: 1. Looked up from germline, CDR1 is SNHLY and CDR2 is FYNNEI. The CDR3 coding sequence is TGTGCCAGCAGTGAACTAGCGGGGGGATACGAGCAGTACTTC. Its protein product is CASSELAGGYEQYF.

This chain's CDR3 is CASSLGAGQFNTEAFF. CDR3 DNA sequence: TGTGCCAGCAGCTTGGGGGCAGGGCAGTTTAACACTGAAGCTTTCTTT. V and J are TRBV5-8 and TRBJ1-1; maybe TRBD1 (5 bases). Germline assignment: CDR1 SGHTS and CDR2 YDEGEE. Between the trimmed V and J ends, which lost 0 bases and 2 bases, there was a span of 14 bases. This CDR3 comprises 16 residues.

The J gene is TRBJ2-1, the V gene TRBV19, with 10 bases lining up with TRBD2. This CDR3 has 19 residues. V was pared by 4 bases and J by 0 bases, with 12 bases of the junction left unmatched. Germline V gives CDR1 LNHDA, CDR2 SQIVND (reference sequence). CDR3 DNA: TGTGCCAGTAGTAGGGCGCTAGCGGGAGTCGGGATCTCCTACAATGAGCAGTTCTTC. It translates to CASSRALAGVGISYNEQFF. Full variable domain (missing parts from reference TRBV19 and TRBJ2-1): DGGITQSPKYLFRKEGQNVTLSCEQNLNHDAMYWYRQDPGQGLRLIYYSQIVNDFQKGDIAEGYSVSREKKESFPLTVTSAQKNPTAFYLCASSRALAGVGISYNEQFFGPGTRLTVL.

The chain uses TRBV4-3 and TRBJ2-3; D gene ambiguous. The CDR3 totals 13 residues. Trimming removed 5 bases at V and 2 bases at J, with 8 bases between. Germline V gene lookup returns CDR1 LGHNA and CDR2 YSLEER. In DNA, the CDR3 is TGCGCCAGCAGCACCAGTAACACAGATACGCAGTATTTT. It specifies CASSTSNTDTQYF.

This clone was observed many times. The chain employs TRBV7-2 and TRBJ1-3, with a weak D call TRBD1 (5 bases). Trimming stripped 5 bases from V and 3 bases from J, with 8 bases between. The CDR3 is made up of 13 amino acids. Germline CDR1 and CDR2: SGHTA and FQGNSA. The CDR3 region is CASSRGHGNTIYF. CDR3 nucleotide sequence: TGTGCCAGCAGCCGAGGACATGGAAACACCATATATTTT.

This clone was counted only a few times. The V call is TRBV14, the J call TRBJ1-2; no firm D call. V gave up 1 base and J gave up 9 bases, with 15 bases separating them. Germline loops: CDR1 SGHDN, CDR2 FVKESK. This CDR3 is 14 amino acids long. In DNA form, the CDR3 reads TGTGCCAGCAGCCAAGTTGCTGGTCCGCGGCGCTACACCTTC. Its translation: CASSQVAGPRRYTF.